A selection of T cell receptor beta chains follows, all from one sample in a study of shared clonotypes between healthy human individuals. Profiling relied on immunoSEQ multiplex PCR, and the TCRdb table lists in-frame clones only, not all of them. Among about 1.1 million clones listed, approximately 80% were seen once. The sequenced sample consisted of memory CD4+ T cells from PBMCs. These receptors were taken from a young man in good health. Some clones in this sample may be carry-over from other donors' samples. Both conserved end residues are part of each CDR3. A D gene is named only where the DNA matches it firmly. Only part of the rows carry a size: once, few, many, or a class if the clone is expanded.

d_call,j_call,v_call,clone_size,cdr3_nt,cdr3_aa
.,TRBJ1-4,TRBV5-8,.,TGTGCCAGCAGCTTGAGGGGGTCAGGGGAAAAACTGTTTTTT,CASSLRGSGEKLFF
TRBD2,TRBJ2-7,TRBV6-1,.,TGTGCCAGCAGTACTGGACTAGCGGGAGCCTCCGAGCAGTACTTC,CASSTGLAGASEQYF
.,TRBJ2-1,TRBV5-1,.,TGCGCCAGCACGGAGGGTCCCAAGAATGAGCAGTTCTTC,CASTEGPKNEQFF
.,TRBJ2-7,TRBV5-4,once,TGTGCCAGCAGCGGCTCCGGGGGTTACGAGCAGTACTTC,CASSGSGGYEQYF
.,TRBJ1-1,TRBV19,few,TGTGCCAGTAGTATAGATCACAGGGCGAACACTGAAGCTTTCTTT,CASSIDHRANTEAFF
.,TRBJ2-3,TRBV6-5,.,TGTGCCAGCAGTTACGTGGGAACGCAGTATTTT,CASSYVGTQYF
.,TRBJ2-7,TRBV7-8,.,TGTGCCAGCAGCCCGTCCCTCCTGTTCCAGCAGTACTTC,CASSPSLLFQQYF
.,TRBJ1-2,TRBV28,.,TGTGCCAGCAATCCGGCTAAAAGGACTAGGCTAGGCTACACCTTC,CASNPAKRTRLGYTF
.,TRBJ2-5,TRBV9,few,TGTGCCAGCAGCGTAGCAGGAGGGGAGACCCAGTACTTC,CASSVAGGETQYF
.,TRBJ1-2,TRBV5-1,.,TGCGCCAGCAGCCCCACAGGGCCAGACTATGGCTACACCTTC,CASSPTGPDYGYTF
.,TRBJ1-1,TRBV19,few,TGTGCCAGTAGTGGTCAGAAGAACACTGAAGCTTTCTTT,CASSGQKNTEAFF
.,TRBJ2-4,TRBV10-2,.,TGCGCCAGCAGTGAAAGTGGGGGGCTGGGCAAAAACATTCAGTACTTC,CASSESGGLGKNIQYF